These T cell receptor beta chains were read from a single sample in a study of control samples from healthy donors and cancer patients. TCRdb's table, derived via immunoSEQ multiplex PCR, lists solely in-frame clones and lacks some. Of approximately 150,000 clones detected, 96% appear once; the ten largest clones hold about 0.94%. Sequencing was done on a sample of blood. The receptors originated from a woman aged 25 to 39 in good health. CDR3s include the opening cysteine and the closing phenylalanine or tryptophan. A D gene is named only where the DNA matches it firmly. Clone size is stated in some rows and not others, as once, few, many or a class when expanded.

j_call v_call d_call clone_size cdr3_nt cdr3_aa
TRBJ2-6 TRBV7-9 TRBD1 NA TGTGCCAGCAGCTTGTCCGGGACAGGGCCCGGGGCCAACGTCCTGACTTTC CASSLSGTGPGANVLTF
TRBJ1-6 TRBV7-3 TRBD1 NA TGTGCCAGCAGCTCCCCGACAGGGCTGCGTTCACCCCTCCACTTT CASSSPTGLRSPLHF
TRBJ1-1 TRBV18 NA NA TGTGCCAGCTCACCAGAGGAGAGGGGCACTGAAGCTTTCTTT CASSPEERGTEAFF
TRBJ1-4 TRBV3-1/TRBV3-2 NA NA TGTGCCAGCAGCCCCCGACAGTTTTCTGCAACTAATGAAAAACTGTTTTTT CASSPRQFSATNEKLFF
TRBJ1-2 TRBV2 NA NA TGTGCCAGCAGTGATAAGGTCTGGCAGGGTAATGGCTACACCTTC CASSDKVWQGNGYTF
TRBJ2-7 TRBV28 NA NA TGTGCCAGCGTACGCCAAGCTAACTACGAGCAGTACTTC CASVRQANYEQYF
TRBJ2-1 TRBV5-6 NA NA TGTGCCAGCAGTCTGGGGGGACATTTACTAGAGCAGTTCTTC CASSLGGHLLEQFF
TRBJ2-7 TRBV10-1 NA NA TGCGCCAGCAGTGAGATGAAGCAGGGCGGCGAGCAGTACTTC CASSEMKQGGEQYF
TRBJ1-6 TRBV5-4 TRBD1 NA TGTGCCAGCAGCTCCGGGACAGAAAACTCCTATAATTCACCCCTCCACTTT CASSSGTENSYNSPLHF
TRBJ2-7 TRBV30 NA few TGTGCCTGGAGTTCCGGGACGGACTACTACGAGCAGTACTTC CAWSSGTDYYEQYF
TRBJ2-4 TRBV27 TRBD1 NA TGTGCCAGCAGACAACAGGGGGCTGGCAAAAACATTCAGTACTTC CASRQQGAGKNIQYF
TRBJ2-3 TRBV6-4 NA NA TGTGCCAGCAGTGTGGAACTCGGTGGCACAGATACGCAGTATTTT CASSVELGGTDTQYF
TRBJ2-2 TRBV3-1/TRBV3-2 NA NA TGTGCCAGCAAGCTATCGAACACCGGGGAGCTGTTTTTT CASKLSNTGELFF
TRBJ1-1 TRBV10-3 TRBD1 NA TGTGCCATCAGTGATCAGGGGGGAGGCACTGAAGCTTTCTTT CAISDQGGGTEAFF
TRBJ2-1 TRBV9 NA NA TGTGCCAGCAGCGTAGTCTGGGGCCCCTCGGAGCAGTTCTTC CASSVVWGPSEQFF
TRBJ1-2 TRBV29-1 NA NA TGCAGCGTCGGGGAAGGTGCCTATGGCTACACCTTC CSVGEGAYGYTF
TRBJ2-7 TRBV5-6 NA NA TGTGCCAGCAGCTTGGTCAAACGCAGGGAATCCTACGAGCAGTACTTC CASSLVKRRESYEQYF
TRBJ1-6 TRBV30 NA once TGTGCCTGGAGTTTGACCGTGTATAATTCACCCCTCCACTTT CAWSLTVYNSPLHF
TRBJ2-5 TRBV25-1 TRBD2 NA TGTGCCAGCAGCTCCGGACTAGCGGGGAGTGAAAAGACCCAGTACTTC CASSSGLAGSEKTQYF
TRBJ2-2 TRBV9 NA NA TGTGCCAGCGGCGGGAACACCGGGGAGCTGTTTTTT CASGGNTGELFF
TRBJ1-1 TRBV27 NA NA TGTGCCAGCAGAGAAGGGGGGAACACTGAAGCTTTCTTT CASREGGNTEAFF
TRBJ2-7 TRBV5-4 NA NA TGTGCCAGCAGCTTGAGACCGGGCCCTCTCAAACCCTACTCCTACGAGCAGTACTTC CASSLRPGPLKPYSYEQYF
TRBJ1-2 TRBV4-1 NA NA TGCGCCAGCAGCCCCGTGGGGGTACTGGTCTATGGCTACACCTTC CASSPVGVLVYGYTF
TRBJ2-7 TRBV5-1 NA NA TGCGCCAGCAGGGCAGGGTCCGAGCAGTACTTC CASRAGSEQYF
TRBJ1-1 TRBV18 TRBD1 NA TGTGCCAGCTCAGTACAGGGGATGAACACTGAAGCTTTCTTT CASSVQGMNTEAFF
TRBJ1-1 TRBV29-1 NA NA TGCAGCGTCTTCGACAGGATGAACACTGAAGCTTTCTTT CSVFDRMNTEAFF
TRBJ2-5 TRBV19 NA NA TGTGCCAGTAGTATAGCGTTTCGGGGGCACCCGTACCAAGAGACCCAGTACTTC CASSIAFRGHPYQETQYF
TRBJ2-5 TRBV6-1 TRBD1 NA TGTGCCAGCAGTGAATTTACAGGGGGTCAAGAGACCCAGTACTTC CASSEFTGGQETQYF
TRBJ2-2 TRBV6-4 NA NA TGTGCCAGCAGTGACAGTCTGCATAAGGACACCGGGGAGCTGTTTTTT CASSDSLHKDTGELFF
TRBJ1-1 TRBV28 NA once TGTGCCAGCAGTTTACCCCCAAACACTGAAGCTTTCTTT CASSLPPNTEAFF
TRBJ2-5 TRBV6-5 TRBD2 NA TGTGCCAGCAGGACGGGGGGGGCGCTCGGGGCCCAGTACTTC CASRTGGALGAQYF
TRBJ1-2 TRBV27 NA NA TGTGCCAGCAGTTTTTCCGGTGGAAACTATGGCTACACCTTC CASSFSGGNYGYTF
TRBJ1-2 TRBV28 NA NA TGTGCCAGCAGTTTATTAGCTATCCCATATGGCTACACCTTC CASSLLAIPYGYTF
TRBJ2-2 TRBV27 TRBD2 NA TGTGCCAGCAGTTTATCCATCCCTAGCGGGGACACCGGGGAGCTGTTTTTT CASSLSIPSGDTGELFF
TRBJ1-6 TRBV28 NA NA TGTGCCAGCACCTCTGTTCTTTCCCTCCACTTT CASTSVLSLHF
TRBJ1-2 TRBV12-3/TRBV12-4 NA NA TGTGCCAGCAGTCCCGGATACTATGGCTACACCTTC CASSPGYYGYTF
TRBJ1-2 TRBV24-1 NA NA TGTGCCACCAGTGACTCTCTATGGGATGGCTACACCTTC CATSDSLWDGYTF
TRBJ1-1 TRBV11-2 TRBD1 NA TGTGCCAGCAGCTTCCTGACAGGGGGTGGGAACACTGAAGCTTTCTTT CASSFLTGGGNTEAFF
TRBJ1-3 TRBV5-1 TRBD1 NA TGCGCCAGCAGCTCGACAGGGGCTGGAAACACCATATATTTT CASSSTGAGNTIYF
TRBJ1-1 TRBV5-1 NA NA TGCGCCAGCAGCTTACCAGGGGAAACTGAAGCTTTCTTT CASSLPGETEAFF
TRBJ2-5 TRBV21-1 NA NA TGTGCCAGCAGTCCGCCGGGGTACCAAGAGACCCAGTACTTC CASSPPGYQETQYF
TRBJ2-7 TRBV7-9 NA NA TGTGCCAGCAGCTTTGGACAGTACTACGAGCAGTACTTC CASSFGQYYEQYF
TRBJ1-4 TRBV5-1 NA NA TGCGCCAGCAGCCCGCGGCCCCAGGCGGGGGAAAAACTGTTTTTT CASSPRPQAGEKLFF
TRBJ2-7 TRBV10-3 TRBD1 NA TGTGCCATCAGGAGGACAGGGGGCTCCTACGAGCAGTACTTC CAIRRTGGSYEQYF
TRBJ2-1 TRBV5-1 NA NA TGCGCCAGCAGCTTGGACGGGCCAAATTACAATGAGCAGTTCTTC CASSLDGPNYNEQFF
TRBJ2-1 TRBV7-2 TRBD1 NA TGTGCCAGCAGCTGGGGACAGGAGTACAATGAGCAGTTCTTC CASSWGQEYNEQFF
TRBJ2-7 TRBV3-1/TRBV3-2 NA NA TGTGCCAGCAGCCAAGATGTTGACTACGAGCAGTACTTC CASSQDVDYEQYF
TRBJ2-7 TRBV4-1 NA NA TGCGCCAGCAGCCAACACCCGGGGGGCGCGTTCGAGCAGTACTTC CASSQHPGGAFEQYF
TRBJ1-2 TRBV30 NA NA TGTGCCTGGATGAGAGGACAGTGGGTATGGAACTATGGCTACACCTTC CAWMRGQWVWNYGYTF
TRBJ2-7 TRBV12-3/TRBV12-4 NA NA TGTGCCAGCAGGGGTGGGATTGGCGAGCAGTACTTC CASRGGIGEQYF
TRBJ2-2 TRBV7-6 NA NA TGTGCCAGCAGCTTAGGCGGGATAGCGACCGGGGAGCTGTTTTTT CASSLGGIATGELFF
TRBJ1-1 TRBV6-6 NA NA TGTGCCAGCATTGGAGGGGAACCGGGAGCTTTCTTT CASIGGEPGAFF
TRBJ1-4 TRBV29-1 NA NA TGCAGCGGTGAGACCAATGAAAAACTGTTTTTT CSGETNEKLFF
TRBJ1-1 TRBV6-5 NA NA TGTGCCAGCAAGTTCCTATCCATGAACACTGAAGCTTTCTTT CASKFLSMNTEAFF
TRBJ2-1 TRBV13 NA NA TGTGCCAGCAGCTTAATAGGCGTGGGGATCACTCACAATGAGCAGTTCTTC CASSLIGVGITHNEQFF